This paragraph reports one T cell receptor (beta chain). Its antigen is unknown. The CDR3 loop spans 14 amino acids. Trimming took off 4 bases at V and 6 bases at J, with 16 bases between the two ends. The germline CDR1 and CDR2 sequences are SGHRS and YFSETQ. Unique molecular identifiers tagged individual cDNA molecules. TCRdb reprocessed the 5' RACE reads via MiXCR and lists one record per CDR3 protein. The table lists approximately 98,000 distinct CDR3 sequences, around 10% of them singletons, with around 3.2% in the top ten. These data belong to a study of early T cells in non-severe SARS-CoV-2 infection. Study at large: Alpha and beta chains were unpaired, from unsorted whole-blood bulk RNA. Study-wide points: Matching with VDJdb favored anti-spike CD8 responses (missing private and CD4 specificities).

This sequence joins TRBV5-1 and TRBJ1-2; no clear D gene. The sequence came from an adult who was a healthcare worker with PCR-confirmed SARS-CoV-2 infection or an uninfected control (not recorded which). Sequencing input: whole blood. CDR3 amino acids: CASSPGGGPNGYTF. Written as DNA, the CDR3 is TGCGCCAGCAGCCCCGGCGGAGGGCCCAATGGCTACACCTTC.